This T cell receptor beta chain was observed in a study of memory CD4+ T cells and cytomegalovirus serostatus. Study-wide results and limits: A US-trained random forest predicted CMV serostatus with median AUC around 0.92.

Remarks on this clone: The antigen remains unidentified.

Trimming removed 1 base from V and 1 base from J, with 10 bases in between. The CDR3 is 15 residues long. Per the germline V gene, CDR1 is SGHTA and CDR2 is FQGNSA. The sort gate was single viable CD3+CD4+CD8-CD45RO+ cells for memory CD4+ T cells. After thawing, CD4+ T cells were positively selected. The data were produced by immunoSEQ multiplex PCR, yet TCRdb's version contains in-frame clones alone and is incomplete. The repertoire holds some 57,000 clones, with 65% to 80% as singletons. V is TRBV7-2 and J is TRBJ1-1; no reliable D call. Specimen: memory CD4+ T cells from blood. The TCR originated in an adult in good health and CMV-seronegative. The CDR3 spells CASSLEGGRNTEAFF. The CDR3 coding sequence is TGTGCCAGCAGCTTAGAGGGCGGAAGGAACACTGAAGCTTTCTTT.